This T cell receptor beta chain was identified in a study of TIL therapy for anti-PD-1-resistant metastatic lung cancer. Sequencing used immunoSEQ v3. Only in-frame clones appear in the TCRdb table, and some are missing; sequencing was by immunoSEQ multiplex PCR. Here the sample spans over 20,000 clones, more than 60% being singletons. The time point here: pre-treatment sample, taken before nivolumab and TIL therapy. Broader study findings: After infusion, TIL clonotypes partly replaced peripheral T cells and declined over months.

Concerning this clone: What it binds is unknown.

V gave up 7 bases and J gave up 0 bases; unmatched junction bases: 2. CDR3 length equals 14 residues. Germline lookup yields CDR1 MNHEY and CDR2 SVGAGI. This TCR was recovered from a person between 30 and 79 years old with non-small cell lung cancer. Specimen: blood, collected at baseline. V and J are TRBV6-5 and TRBJ1-5; the match to TRBD1 covers 8 bases. CDR3 sequence reads: CASKDRVSNQPQHF. The CDR3 DNA sequence: TGTGCCAGCAAGGACAGGGTTAGCAATCAGCCCCAGCATTTT.